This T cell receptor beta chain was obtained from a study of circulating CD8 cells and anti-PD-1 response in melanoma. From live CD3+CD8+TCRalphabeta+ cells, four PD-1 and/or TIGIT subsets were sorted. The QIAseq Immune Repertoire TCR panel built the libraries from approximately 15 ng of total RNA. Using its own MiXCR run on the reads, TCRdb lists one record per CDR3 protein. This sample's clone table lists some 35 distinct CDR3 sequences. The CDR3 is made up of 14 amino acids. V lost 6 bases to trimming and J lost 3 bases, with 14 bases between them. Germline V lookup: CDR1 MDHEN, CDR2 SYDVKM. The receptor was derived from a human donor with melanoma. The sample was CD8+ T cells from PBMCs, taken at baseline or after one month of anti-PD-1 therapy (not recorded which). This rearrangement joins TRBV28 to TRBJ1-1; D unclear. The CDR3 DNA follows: TGTGCCAGCAGGGAGGACCTCGGGGACACTGAAGCTTTCTTT. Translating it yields CASREDLGDTEAFF.